The 12 T cell receptor beta chains presented below share a single source sample, sequenced in a study of PD-1 blockade in classical Hodgkin lymphoma. Exposure to brentuximab vedotin varied, and each patient had relapsed following autologous stem cell transplantation. Method: immunoSEQ multiplex PCR; TCRdb's copy keeps in-frame clones and lacks some. Of almost 100,000 clones listed, roughly 90% are singletons. This material consisted of peripheral blood mononuclear cells (PBMCs), taken at baseline. All receptors come from a human donor with classical Hodgkin lymphoma.

The chain links TRBV30 to TRBJ1-6; D remains ambiguous. Germline V lookup: CDR1 GTSNPN, CDR2 SVGIG (reference sequence). This CDR3 has 14 amino acids. V dropped 0 bases and J dropped 6 bases, with 9 bases sitting between them. The CDR3 protein is CAWSVLQINSPLHF. DNA of the CDR3: TGTGCCTGGAGTGTACTACAGATTAATTCACCCCTCCACTTT.

The gene calls are TRBV13 and TRBJ1-4; no clear D. Germline assignment: CDR1 PRHDT and CDR2 FYEKMQ (reference sequence). This CDR3 contains 15 residues. The V gene lost 0 bases and the J gene lost 8 bases, with 13 bases spanning the gap. CDR3 amino acids: CASSLGGQVGEKLFF. In DNA, the CDR3 is TGTGCCAGCAGCTTAGGTGGGCAGGTCGGGGAAAAACTGTTTTTT.

The V gene is TRBV27, the J gene TRBJ2-2, with 9 bases matching TRBD1. CDR1 and CDR2 (germline): MNHEY, SMNVEV (reference sequence). With V trimmed by 7 bases and J by 0 bases, 3 bases remained unmatched. This CDR3 comprises 15 residues. DNA for the CDR3: TGTGCCAGCACCTGGGACAGGGCGAACACCGGGGAGCTGTTTTTT. Encoded protein: CASTWDRANTGELFF.

This chain joins TRBV20-1 and TRBJ2-5; D not resolved. CDR1 is DFQATT, CDR2 SNEGSKA, per germline (reference sequence). The CDR3 consists of 11 residues. Trimming removed 4 bases at V and 2 bases at J, with 5 bases between. The CDR3 DNA reads as TGCAGTGCTACCCTACAAGAGACCCAGTACTTC. The encoded protein is CSATLQETQYF.

V usage is TRBV6-1 and J usage is TRBJ1-4, with 9 positions matching TRBD1. The CDR3 length is 12 residues. Looked up from germline, CDR1 is MNHNS and CDR2 is SASEGT. V was clipped by 10 bases and J by 8 bases; unmatched bases: 5. The DNA of the CDR3 is TGTGCCACGGGACAGGGTAGGGAAAAACTGTTTTTT. Its translation is CATGQGREKLFF.

This clone occurred once. The chain links TRBV7-6 to TRBJ2-7; a possible D gene is TRBD1 (6 bases). Germline assignment: CDR1 SGHVS and CDR2 FNYEAQ. Trimming cost V 4 bases and J 4 bases, with 8 bases left between them. The CDR3 consists of 12 residues. CDR3 loop: CASSSTGYEQYF. The CDR3 nucleotides are TGTGCCAGCAGCTCGACAGGATACGAGCAGTACTTC.

The chain recombines TRBV18 with TRBJ2-6, with D unclear. The V gene's germline CDR1 is KGHSH and CDR2 LQKENI. CDR3 length: 15 amino acids. V was cut by 2 bases and J by 2 bases, with 7 bases left in between. The CDR3 here is CASSPGPAGANVLTF. For the CDR3, the DNA is TGTGCCAGCTCACCAGGACCTGCTGGGGCCAACGTCCTGACTTTC.

This chain links TRBV28 with TRBJ2-2; D perhaps matches TRBD2 (7 bases). This CDR3 region has 18 residues. The V gene's germline CDR1 is MDHEN and CDR2 SYDVKM. The V end was cut by 7 bases, the J end by 6 bases, with 27 bases between. CDR3 coding DNA: TGTGCCAGCAAGTCGGGGGGCGGACTAGTTAAACACGCCGGGGAGCTGTTTTTT. It yields the protein CASKSGGGLVKHAGELFF.

J is TRBJ2-7 and V is TRBV11-2; 9 nucleotides agree with TRBD2. After removal of 4 bases from V and 1 base from J, the junction contained 5 bases not matched to a gene. CDR1 SGHAT and CDR2 FQNNGV come from the germline V gene. The CDR3 contains 15 residues. In nucleotides, the CDR3 is TGTGCCAGCAGCTCACTAGCGGGTATATCCTACGAGCAGTACTTC. This codes for CASSSLAGISYEQYF.

This chain uses TRBV27 with TRBJ2-5, with a weak D call TRBD2 (6 bases). Per germline, CDR1 MNHEY and CDR2 SMNVEV (reference sequence). The V and J ends lost 8 bases and 4 bases respectively, with 17 bases between them. The CDR3 is made up of 14 amino acids. Here the CDR3 DNA reads TGTGCCAGCGAGCGACGGAGGGATCGAGAGACCCAGTACTTC. This codes for CASERRRDRETQYF.

This clone was counted once. This chain connects TRBV7-3 to TRBJ2-1; TRBD2 matches 9 bases. The germline CDR1 and CDR2 sequences are SGHTA and FQGTGA. The CDR3 consists of 18 residues. V was clipped by 5 bases and J by 7 bases; unmatched bases: 18. This CDR3 is CASSPTTSGYMGKNEQFF. The CDR3 DNA follows: TGTGCCAGCAGCCCAACGACTAGCGGTTATATGGGTAAAAATGAGCAGTTCTTC.

This clone turned up a few times. The chain uses TRBV7-9 and TRBJ2-2; D possibly corresponds to TRBD2 (6 bases). The germline V gene encodes CDR1 SEHNR and CDR2 FQNEAQ (reference sequence). Trimming stripped 3 bases from V and 0 bases from J, with 8 bases between. CDR3 length: 15 residues. The CDR3 loop is CASSFGEANTGELFF. The CDR3 DNA sequence: TGTGCCAGCAGCTTCGGGGAGGCGAACACCGGGGAGCTGTTTTTT.